The 22 T cell receptor beta chains below all came from one sample that was sequenced in a study of Ad26.COV2.S vaccination and SARS-CoV-2 variants. Assay: immunoSEQ multiplex PCR; the TCRdb copy retains only in-frame clones and omits some. Of 350,000 to 450,000 clones listed, 89% were seen once; the top ten hold 1.9%. Treatment of the sample: some 20 received Ad26.COV2.S at low or high dose, single or two shots; roughly 5 received placebo; per-sample allocation not given. The samples were gathered on day 63 after the first injection of vaccine or placebo. Sequences were derived from peripheral blood, sampled in a trial of Ad26.COV2.S vaccine versus placebo. These receptors were collected from a person aged 18-65 years who received the Ad26.COV2.S COVID-19 vaccine or a placebo.

The chain couples TRBV4-3 to TRBJ2-7, with 7 positions matching TRBD2. V shed 0 bases, J shed 5 bases, and the junction held 7 bases outside the gene matches. CDR1 is LGHNA and CDR2 is YSLEER in the germline V gene. The CDR3 length is 15 residues. CDR3: CASSQDGGVVHEQYF. The CDR3 nucleotides are TGCGCCAGCAGCCAAGATGGGGGGGTGGTGCACGAGCAGTACTTC.

This chain joins TRBV9 and TRBJ1-2, with D perhaps matching TRBD1 (6 bases). This CDR3 is built from 13 residues. Per germline, CDR1 SGDLS and CDR2 YYNGEE. Trimming removed 0 bases from V and 6 bases from J, with 9 bases in between. CDR3 sequence: CASSVVAGDGYTF. The CDR3 DNA is TGTGCCAGCAGCGTAGTGGCAGGGGATGGCTACACCTTC.

This clone was seen a single time. This sequence joins TRBV7-9 and TRBJ1-1; tentative D call: TRBD1 (5 bases). Germline CDR1 is SEHNR and CDR2 is FQNEAQ (reference sequence). The CDR3 has 17 residues. V lost 4 bases, J lost 2 bases, and 20 bases lay in between. The CDR3 DNA is TGTGCCAGCAGCTCCAAAAGACCGTCAGACAGTAACACTGAAGCTTTCTTT. This codes for CASSSKRPSDSNTEAFF.

The chain carries TRBV28 and TRBJ2-7; TRBD2 agrees at 7 bases. With 2 bases clipped from V and 0 bases from J, the junction kept 1 base outside the gene matches. Germline loops: CDR1 MDHEN, CDR2 SYDVKM. This CDR3 region has 14 residues. CDR3 sequence (DNA): TGTGCCAGCAGTTTACTAGCGGACTCCTACGAGCAGTACTTC. This translates into CASSLLADSYEQYF.

The chain joins TRBV6-2 or TRBV6-3 to TRBJ2-1; D remains unclear. Germline V gene sequence: CDR1 MNHEY, CDR2 SVGEGT. The CDR3 totals 16 residues. Trimming pared 0 bases from V and 1 base from J, leaving 10 bases between. CDR3 protein: CASSYSRSSSYNEQFF. The CDR3 coding sequence is TGTGCCAGCAGTTACTCGCGGAGTTCGTCCTACAATGAGCAGTTCTTC.

This chain connects TRBV5-6 to TRBJ1-6, with D possibly matching TRBD1 (6 bases). The germline gives CDR1 SGHDT, CDR2 YYEEEE. CDR3 length: 14 amino acids. V was pared by 4 bases and J by 7 bases, with 12 bases between. The CDR3 protein is CASSPGQLNSPLHF. CDR3 DNA sequence: TGTGCCAGCAGCCCTGGACAGTTAAATTCACCCCTCCACTTT. The full variable domain, rest sourced from reference TRBV5-6 and TRBJ1-6, is DAGVTQSPTHLIKTRGQQVTLRCSPKSGHDTVSWYQQALGQGPQFIFQYYEEEERQRGNFPDRFSGHQFPNYSSELNVNALLLGDSALYLCASSPGQLNSPLHFGNGTRLTVT.

This chain uses TRBV9 with TRBJ1-1; TRBD1 agrees at 10 bases. V lost 1 base, J lost 4 bases, and 4 bases stayed unmatched. Germline V gives CDR1 SGDLS, CDR2 YYNGEE. The CDR3 is made up of 15 amino acids. In DNA form, the CDR3 reads TGTGCCAGCAGCGTATACGGGACAGGGGCCACTGAAGCTTTCTTT. Residues: CASSVYGTGATEAFF.

This clone appeared once. This rearrangement joins TRBV7-2 to TRBJ2-5; D is possibly TRBD1 (6 bases). The V and J ends lost 6 bases and 3 bases respectively, with 23 bases between them. Germline V gives CDR1 SGHTA, CDR2 FQGNSA. There are 17 residues in the CDR3. The CDR3 DNA sequence: TGTGCCAGCAGTCACGGGCGGGTCTGGGGGCCCGAAGAGACCCAGTACTTC. This gives the protein CASSHGRVWGPEETQYF.

The CDR3: CASSQSGLTDTQYF. CDR3 coding DNA: TGTGCCAGCAGCCAATCCGGGTTAACAGATACGCAGTATTTT. The chain is built from TRBV3-1 (or the pseudogene TRBV3-2) and TRBJ2-3; D is unclear. V was pared by 2 bases and J by 3 bases, with 9 bases between. Germline V lookup: CDR1 LGHDT, CDR2 YNNKEL (reference sequence). The CDR3 extends over 14 amino acids.

This chain links TRBV11-2 with TRBJ1-4, with 7 bases matching TRBD1. Looked up from germline, CDR1 is SGHAT and CDR2 is FQNNGV. The CDR3 has 15 residues. The V and J ends lost 5 bases and 5 bases, in that order; junction bases with no gene match: 8. As DNA, the CDR3 is TGTGCCAGCAGCGGGGGGACAGCCGTGAATGAAAAACTGTTTTTT. This encodes CASSGGTAVNEKLFF.

This chain uses TRBV5-6 with TRBJ1-6; no definite D call. The germline CDR1 and CDR2 sequences are SGHDT and YYEEEE. Trimming stripped 1 base from V and 8 bases from J, with 16 bases between. The CDR3 length is 16 residues. DNA of the CDR3: TGTGCCAGCAGCTTGTCGGCAGCCTCGAGGTATTCACCCCTCCACTTT. Its translation is CASSLSAASRYSPLHF.

The V gene is TRBV5-1, the J gene TRBJ2-3; no clear D gene. The CDR3 has 13 amino acids. V gave up 5 bases and J gave up 5 bases, with 12 bases separating them. The germline gives CDR1 SGHRS, CDR2 YFSETQ. Here the CDR3 reads CASSFAEVDTQYF. The DNA of the CDR3 is TGCGCCAGCAGTTTCGCCGAAGTAGATACGCAGTATTTT.

The chain is built from TRBV27 and TRBJ1-1; D gene ambiguous. The CDR3 has 14 amino acids. V gave up 5 bases and J gave up 3 bases, with 13 bases separating them. CDR1 is MNHEY, CDR2 SMNVEV, per germline (reference sequence). As DNA, the CDR3 is TGTGCCAGCAGTCCCCCGGGTCCGGACACTGAAGCTTTCTTT. Translating gives CASSPPGPDTEAFF.

The genes are TRBV19 and TRBJ2-1, with TRBD2 identical over 11 bases. There are 17 residues in the CDR3. V lost 7 bases and J lost 0; bases outside the gene matches: 8. Germline CDR1 is LNHDA and CDR2 is SQIVND (reference sequence). The CDR3: CASTSSGRTFSYNEQFF. The DNA of the CDR3 is TGTGCCAGTACCTCTAGCGGGAGGACCTTCTCCTACAATGAGCAGTTCTTC.

This chain uses TRBV7-2 with TRBJ2-2, with no clear D. The CDR3 is made up of 14 amino acids. In germline, CDR1 is SGHTA, CDR2 FQGNSA. V lost 1 base and J lost 5, with 8 bases in between. CDR3 bases: TGTGCCAGCAGCTTAGTGGGGATTACCGGGGAGCTGTTTTTT. Translating gives CASSLVGITGELFF.

The V gene is TRBV25-1, the J gene TRBJ1-5, with 7 bases fitting TRBD1. CDR1 and CDR2 (germline): MGHDK, SYGVNS. V shed 5 bases, J shed 4 bases, and the junction held 5 bases outside the gene matches. The CDR3 length is 14 residues. The CDR3 here is CASSIPGQNQPQHF. The CDR3 coding sequence is TGTGCCAGCAGTATTCCGGGACAGAATCAGCCCCAGCATTTT.

The chain couples TRBV12-3 or TRBV12-4 to TRBJ2-7; 8 bases fit TRBD2. V was clipped by 4 bases and J by 5 bases; unmatched bases: 4. The CDR3 contains 13 residues. CDR3 protein: CASSSGLAHEQYF. The CDR3 DNA sequence: TGTGCCAGCAGTTCAGGACTAGCCCACGAGCAGTACTTC.

The chain combines TRBV24-1 with TRBJ2-2, with D hard to call. Trimming pared 4 bases from V and 7 bases from J, leaving 15 bases between. CDR3 length equals 15 residues. Germline CDR1 KGHDR, CDR2 SFDVKD. CDR3 sequence reads: CATSDGRALSGELFF. The CDR3 DNA sequence: TGTGCCACCAGTGACGGTAGGGCTCTCAGCGGGGAGCTGTTTTTT.

This clone is a singleton in its sample. The gene calls are TRBV28 and TRBJ1-1, with 10 positions matching TRBD1. The CDR3 extends over 16 amino acids. After removal of 3 bases from V and 1 base from J, the junction contained 5 bases not matched to a gene. CDR1 and CDR2 (germline): MDHEN, SYDVKM. The CDR3 DNA reads as TGTGCCAGCAGTTTTGCGGGACAGGGGACGAACACTGAAGCTTTCTTT. Its protein is CASSFAGQGTNTEAFF.

The gene calls are TRBV30 and TRBJ2-1; D tentatively reads TRBD1 or TRBD2 (5 bases each). Trimming shortened V by 5 bases and J by 9 bases, and 14 bases separated the two germline ends. The CDR3 extends over 12 amino acids. Germline loops: CDR1 GTSNPN, CDR2 SVGIG (reference sequence). For the CDR3, the DNA is TGTGCCTGGGGGACCGCCCCGGGTGAGCAGTTCTTC. Translation: CAWGTAPGEQFF.

This sequence joins TRBV24-1 and TRBJ2-1; 10 bases match TRBD2. The CDR3 runs to 16 residues. Trimming at V came to 1 base and at J to 4 bases, leaving 3 bases not matched to a gene. Germline CDR1 KGHDR, CDR2 SFDVKD. CDR3 sequence: CATSDLGTSEYNEQFF. CDR3 coding DNA: TGTGCCACCAGTGATTTAGGGACTAGCGAGTACAATGAGCAGTTCTTC.

The V and J genes are TRBV6-2 or TRBV6-3 and TRBJ2-3, with 10 bases fitting TRBD2. Germline values: CDR1 MNHEY, CDR2 SVGEGT. The CDR3 extends over 17 amino acids. J was trimmed by 0 bases and V by 5 bases; bases with no gene match: 8. Here the CDR3 DNA reads TGTGCCAGCAGTGCCGGAGAGACTAGCGGGAGCACAGATACGCAGTATTTT. It yields the protein CASSAGETSGSTDTQYF.